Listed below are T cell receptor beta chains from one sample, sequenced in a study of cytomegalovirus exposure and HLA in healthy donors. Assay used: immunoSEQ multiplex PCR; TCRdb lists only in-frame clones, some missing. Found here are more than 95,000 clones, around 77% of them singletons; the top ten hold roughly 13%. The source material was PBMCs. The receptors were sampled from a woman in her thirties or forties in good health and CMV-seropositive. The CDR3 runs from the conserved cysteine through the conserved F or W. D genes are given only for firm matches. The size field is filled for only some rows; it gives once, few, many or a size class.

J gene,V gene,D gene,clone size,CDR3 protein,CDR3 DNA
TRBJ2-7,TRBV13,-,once,CASSENSYEQYF,TGTGCCAGCAGCGAGAACTCCTACGAGCAGTACTTC
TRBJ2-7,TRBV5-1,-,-,CASSLGAGINEQYF,TGCGCCAGCAGCTTGGGGGCCGGGATCAACGAGCAGTACTTC
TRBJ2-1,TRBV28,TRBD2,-,CASSLMSGVSSYNEQFF,TGTGCCAGCAGTTTAATGAGCGGGGTAAGCTCCTACAATGAGCAGTTCTTC
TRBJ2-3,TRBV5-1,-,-,CASSLGIFSTDTQYF,TGCGCCAGCAGCTTGGGTATTTTCAGCACAGATACGCAGTATTTT
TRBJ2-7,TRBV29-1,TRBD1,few,CSVKGAHEQYF,TGCAGCGTTAAGGGGGCACACGAGCAGTACTTC
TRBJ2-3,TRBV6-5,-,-,CASREQGGGTDTQYF,TGTGCCAGCAGAGAACAGGGGGGGGGCACAGATACGCAGTATTTT
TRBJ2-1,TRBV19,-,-,CASNLANRGNEQFF,TGTGCCAGTAATCTAGCGAATCGGGGCAATGAGCAGTTCTTC
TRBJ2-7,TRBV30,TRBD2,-,CAWSVPSGRNEQYF,TGTGCCTGGAGTGTACCCAGCGGGAGGAACGAGCAGTACTTC
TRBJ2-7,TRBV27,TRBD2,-,CASTPGGSYEQYF,TGTGCCAGCACTCCGGGGGGCTCCTACGAGCAGTACTTC
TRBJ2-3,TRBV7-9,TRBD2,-,CASSFFRTGTSGSRNTQYF,TGTGCCAGCAGCTTCTTTCGCACCGGGACTAGCGGGAGTAGGAATACGCAGTATTTT
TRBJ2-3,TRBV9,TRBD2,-,CASSVVAGEVTDTQYF,TGTGCCAGCAGCGTAGTGGCGGGAGAGGTCACAGATACGCAGTATTTT
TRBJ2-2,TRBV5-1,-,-,CASSLSTGMAGELFF,TGCGCCAGCAGCTTGAGTACGGGTATGGCCGGGGAGCTGTTTTTT
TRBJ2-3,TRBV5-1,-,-,CASSLERADTQYF,TGCGCCAGCAGCTTGGAGCGGGCAGATACGCAGTATTTT
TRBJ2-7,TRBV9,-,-,CASSVTLDSYEQYF,TGTGCCAGCAGTGTAACCTTGGACAGTTACGAGCAGTACTTC
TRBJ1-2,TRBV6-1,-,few,CASSERRRGYTF,TGTGCCAGCAGTGAACGGAGGCGAGGCTACACCTTC
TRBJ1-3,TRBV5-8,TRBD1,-,CASSSQQGYWNTIYF,TGTGCCAGCAGCTCCCAACAGGGGTATTGGAACACCATATATTTT
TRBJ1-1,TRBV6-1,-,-,CASSEWGGRAEAFF,TGTGCCAGCAGTGAATGGGGGGGGCGGGCTGAAGCTTTCTTT
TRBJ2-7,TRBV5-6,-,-,CASSSAVAYEQYF,TGTGCCAGCAGCTCGGCGGTAGCCTACGAGCAGTACTTC
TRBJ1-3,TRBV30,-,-,CAWGIGGSSGNTIYF,TGTGCCTGGGGAATCGGGGGAAGCTCTGGAAACACCATATATTTT
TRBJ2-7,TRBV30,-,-,CAWDSRGRASYEQYF,TGTGCCTGGGATTCCAGGGGAAGAGCTAGCTACGAGCAGTACTTC
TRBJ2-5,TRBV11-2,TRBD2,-,CASSFGLAGVEETQYF,TGTGCCAGCAGCTTCGGACTAGCGGGAGTAGAGGAGACCCAGTACTTC
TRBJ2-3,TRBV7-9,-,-,CSSSFLLAALDTDTQYF,TGTTCCAGCAGCTTTCTTCTGGCGGCCCTAGACACAGATACGCAGTATTTT
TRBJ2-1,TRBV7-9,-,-,CASSLAGGNEQFF,TGTGCCAGCAGCTTAGCTGGGGGGAATGAGCAGTTCTTC
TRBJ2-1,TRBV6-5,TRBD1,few,CASSQGESYNEQFF,TGTGCCAGCAGCCAGGGGGAGTCCTACAATGAGCAGTTCTTC
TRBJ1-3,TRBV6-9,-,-,CASPAPSSGNTIYF,TGTGCCAGCCCCGCCCCGAGCTCTGGAAACACCATATATTTT
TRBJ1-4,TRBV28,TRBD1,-,CAILTGPNEKLFF,TGTGCCATCCTGACAGGGCCAAATGAAAAACTGTTTTTT
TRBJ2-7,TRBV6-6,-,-,CASSPFYEQYF,TGTGCCAGCAGTCCTTTTTACGAGCAGTACTTC
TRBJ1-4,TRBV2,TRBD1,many,CASKAGTGGGKLFF,TGTGCCAGCAAGGCCGGGACAGGGGGAGGAAAACTGTTTTTT